This TCR beta chain stems from a study of cytomegalovirus exposure and HLA in healthy donors (dated by TCRdb to 2015 to 2018). A note on the overall study: The roughly 650 repertoires of the first cohort and the 120 or so validation repertoires were produced on the same platform, according to a later analysis. The study was designed to test whether signatures of past pathogen exposure could be identified by cataloging public T cell receptors. Along with the roughly 710-subject first cohort, a separate validation cohort of some 130 different subjects was used. High-throughput TCR immunosequencing, statistical association of individual TCRs with disease status, and machine learning were combined to predict cytomegalovirus infection status.

Taken from cysteine to phenylalanine, the CDR3 has 12 residues. The sequence is cut down to CDR3 DNA, 36 bases in frame from base 1. From a lookup of the germline V gene, CDR1 and CDR2 are SNHLY and FYNNEI. At the junction V is shortened by 6 bases and J by 0 bases, with 6 bases in between. The donors belonged to the validation cohort of approximately 130 subjects, which was separate from the roughly 670-subject first cohort. Worth noting for this clone: This receptor's antigen is unknown. The record has no base qualities; no much larger clone is one base away.

Summary of the overall study and its limitations: According to the authors, the approach could potentially be generalized to other disease states and immunological phenotypes. In vitro tests confirmed that a few of the cytomegalovirus-associated TCR beta chains recognize cytomegalovirus antigens. In both the original and validation cohorts, the classifier was reported to diagnose cytomegalovirus status with high specificity and sensitivity. In the study, about 150 TCR beta chains were listed as associated with cytomegalovirus. Across donors, most TCR sequences were observed very rarely, whereas some public TCRs were present in many individuals. The validation cohort had no HLA typing available for a later analysis, so co-occurrence within that cohort was assessed over all 120 or so repertoires. A later analysis found that TCRs clustered in the first cohort also tended to co-occur in the approximately 120 validation repertoires, with 94% of cluster scores above 0.

Preparation of the library involved the immunoSEQ multiplex PCR assay. In the source study's methods: A statistical classification framework was built for diagnosing cytomegalovirus status from the catalog of TCR beta chain sequences. This is the immuneACCESS table as TCRdb keeps it, with only in-frame sequences that have V and J called. A part of the clones is gone; compared with another copy, unresolved V genes explain less than half, and the rest is unexplained. That table gives V, J and clone size, and the DNA gave D and trimming. This sample is represented by some 180,000 clones; 86% of them were singletons. 7.2% of the sample lies in the top ten.

The receptor comes from a man aged 25 to 40 in good health and CMV-seropositive. Sequenced material: PBMCs. The sequence is built from TRBV2 and TRBJ2-7, with TRBD1 as a weak D call on 5 bases. In nucleotides, the sequence is TGTGCCAGCAGGACAGACTCCTACGAGCAGTACTTC. This sequence encodes CASRTDSYEQYF.